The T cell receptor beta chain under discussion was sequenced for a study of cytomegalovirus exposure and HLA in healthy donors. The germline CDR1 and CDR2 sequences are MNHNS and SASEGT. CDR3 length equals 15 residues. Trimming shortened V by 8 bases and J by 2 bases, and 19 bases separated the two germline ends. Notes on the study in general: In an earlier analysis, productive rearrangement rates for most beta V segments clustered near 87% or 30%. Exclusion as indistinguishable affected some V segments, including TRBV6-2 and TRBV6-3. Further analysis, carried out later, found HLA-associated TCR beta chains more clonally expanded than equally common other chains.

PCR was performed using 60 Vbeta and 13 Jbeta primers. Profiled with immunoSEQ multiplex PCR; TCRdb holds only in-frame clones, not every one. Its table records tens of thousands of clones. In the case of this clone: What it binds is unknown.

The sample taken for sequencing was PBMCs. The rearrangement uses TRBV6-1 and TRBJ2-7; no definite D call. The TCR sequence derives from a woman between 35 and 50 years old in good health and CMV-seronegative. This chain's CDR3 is CASQHPLTRPYEQYF. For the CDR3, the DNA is TGTGCCAGCCAACATCCGCTGACACGTCCCTACGAGCAGTACTTC.